In its sample, the clone carrying this T cell receptor beta chain was seen many times. Antigen: not known. Scientists made TCR beta libraries using quantitative 5'-RACE with molecular barcodes. TCRdb recomputed calls from the 5' RACE reads with MiXCR, one row per CDR3 protein. Here the sample spans some 71,000 distinct CDR3 sequences, approximately 5% being singletons. These data belong to a study of CD8 T cells in ankylosing spondylitis. This CDR3 has 16 amino acids. Germline assignment: CDR1 SGHVS and CDR2 FNYEAQ. V was pared by 2 bases and J by 2 bases, with 15 bases between. Whole-study results and caveats: A TCR beta motif of 8 or 9 highly homologous variants appeared characteristic of ankylosing spondylitis blood. The clones that were linked to disease were reported to be significantly enriched in matched synovial fluid samples from ankylosing spondylitis patients.

Sequenced input: blood, either unsorted or a sorted T cell fraction (not recorded which). The clonotype was recovered from a male donor with ankylosing spondylitis or in good health (not recorded which). The chain employs TRBV7-6 and TRBJ2-5; perhaps TRBD1 as D (5 bases). The CDR3 loop reads CASSLLDGAGQETQYF. As DNA, the CDR3 is TGTGCCAGCAGCTTACTTGATGGGGCCGGTCAAGAGACCCAGTACTTC.